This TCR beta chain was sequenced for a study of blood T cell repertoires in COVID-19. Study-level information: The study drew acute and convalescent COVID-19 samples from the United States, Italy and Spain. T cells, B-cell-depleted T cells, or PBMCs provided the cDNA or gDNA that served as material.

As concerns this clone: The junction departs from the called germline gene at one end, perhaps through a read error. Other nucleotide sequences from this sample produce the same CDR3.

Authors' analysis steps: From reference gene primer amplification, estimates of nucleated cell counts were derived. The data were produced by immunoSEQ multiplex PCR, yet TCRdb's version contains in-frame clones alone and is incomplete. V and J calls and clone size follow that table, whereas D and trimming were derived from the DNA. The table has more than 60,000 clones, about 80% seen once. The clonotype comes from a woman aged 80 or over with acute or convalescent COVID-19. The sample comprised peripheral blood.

CDR3 sequence (DNA): TGTGCCAGCAGCTTAGGAGGGAGGGCCGGGCAAGAGACTCAGTACTTC. This sequence encodes CASSLGGRAGQETQYF. V and J are TRBV11-2 and TRBJ2-5; the match to TRBD2 covers 7 bases. Germline lookup yields CDR1 SGHAT and CDR2 FQNNGV. The CDR3 covers 16 residues.